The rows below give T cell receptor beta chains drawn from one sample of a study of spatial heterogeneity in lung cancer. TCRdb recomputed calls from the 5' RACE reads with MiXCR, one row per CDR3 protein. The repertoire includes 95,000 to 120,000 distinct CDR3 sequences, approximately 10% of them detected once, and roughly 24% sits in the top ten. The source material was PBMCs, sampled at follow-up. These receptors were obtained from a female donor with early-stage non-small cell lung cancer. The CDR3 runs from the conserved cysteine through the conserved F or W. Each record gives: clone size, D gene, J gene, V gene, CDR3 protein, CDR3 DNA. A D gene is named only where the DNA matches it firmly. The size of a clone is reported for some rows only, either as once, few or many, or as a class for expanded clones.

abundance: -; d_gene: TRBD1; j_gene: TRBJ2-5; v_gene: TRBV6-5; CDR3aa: CASSAEGRGLETQYF; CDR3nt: TGTGCCAGCAGTGCTGAGGGCAGGGGGCTGGAGACCCAGTACTTC
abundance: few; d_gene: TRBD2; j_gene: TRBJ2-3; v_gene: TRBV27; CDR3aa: CASSLGAGDWTDTQYF; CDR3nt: TGTGCCAGCAGTTTAGGAGCGGGAGACTGGACAGATACGCAGTATTTT
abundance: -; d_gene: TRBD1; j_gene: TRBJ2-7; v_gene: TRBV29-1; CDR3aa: CSVDGQGSEQYF; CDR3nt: TGCAGCGTTGACGGACAGGGCAGCGAGCAGTACTTC
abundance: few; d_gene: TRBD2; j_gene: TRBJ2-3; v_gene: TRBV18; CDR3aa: CASSPAGVTDTQYF; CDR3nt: TGTGCCAGCTCACCAGCGGGAGTCACAGATACGCAGTATTTT
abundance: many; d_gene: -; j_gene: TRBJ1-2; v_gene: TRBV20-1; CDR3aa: CSAQTHYGYTF; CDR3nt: TGCAGTGCTCAAACCCACTATGGCTACACCTTC
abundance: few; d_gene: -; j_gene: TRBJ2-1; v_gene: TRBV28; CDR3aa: CASSLLLPINEQFF; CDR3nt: TGTGCCAGCAGTTTACTTCTTCCCATCAATGAGCAGTTCTTC
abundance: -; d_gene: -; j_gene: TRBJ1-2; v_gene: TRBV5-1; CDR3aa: CASSLDGYYGYTF; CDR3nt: TGCGCTAGCAGCTTGGACGGATACTATGGCTACACCTTC
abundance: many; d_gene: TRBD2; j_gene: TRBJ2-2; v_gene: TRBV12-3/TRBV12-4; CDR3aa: CASSLLAGEQTGELFF; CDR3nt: TGTGCCAGCAGTTTGCTAGCGGGAGAACAAACCGGGGAGCTGTTTTTT
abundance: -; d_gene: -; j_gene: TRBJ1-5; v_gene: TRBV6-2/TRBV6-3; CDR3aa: CAGGAGNQPQHF; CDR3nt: TGTGCCGGGGGAGCAGGCAATCAGCCCCAGCATTTT
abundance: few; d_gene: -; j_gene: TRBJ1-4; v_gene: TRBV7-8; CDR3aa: CASRSGTQKNEKLFF; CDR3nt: TGTGCCAGCAGGTCCGGGACACAAAAAAATGAAAAACTGTTTTTT
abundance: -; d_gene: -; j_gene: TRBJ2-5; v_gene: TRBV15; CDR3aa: CATSEIETQYF; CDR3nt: TGTGCCACCAGCGAAATTGAGACCCAGTACTTC
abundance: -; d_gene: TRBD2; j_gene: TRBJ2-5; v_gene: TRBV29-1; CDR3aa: CSVSGLAGPRETQYF; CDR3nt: TGCAGCGTCTCGGGACTAGCGGGACCGAGGGAGACCCAGTACTTC
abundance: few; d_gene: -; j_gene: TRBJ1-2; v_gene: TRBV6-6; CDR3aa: CASSYLGDGYTF; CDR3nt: TGTGCCAGCAGTTACCTCGGAGATGGCTACACCTTC
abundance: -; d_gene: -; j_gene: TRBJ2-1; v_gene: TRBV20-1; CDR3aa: CSARATAEGQFF; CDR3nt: TGCAGTGCTAGGGCGACAGCGGAAGGGCAGTTCTTC
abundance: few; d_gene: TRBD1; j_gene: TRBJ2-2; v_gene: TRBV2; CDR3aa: CASLAGTGGRATGELFF; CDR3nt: TGTGCCAGCCTAGCCGGCACAGGGGGTCGGGCCACCGGGGAGCTGTTTTTT
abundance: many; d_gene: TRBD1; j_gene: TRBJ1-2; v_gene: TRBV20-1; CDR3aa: CSAKQGLGTLYGYTF; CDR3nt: TGCAGTGCTAAACAGGGGCTTGGAACCCTCTATGGCTACACCTTC
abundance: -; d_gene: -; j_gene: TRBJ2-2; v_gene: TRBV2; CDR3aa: CASSERTTNTGELFF; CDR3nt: TGTGCCAGCAGTGAAAGGACAACGAACACCGGGGAGCTGTTTTTT
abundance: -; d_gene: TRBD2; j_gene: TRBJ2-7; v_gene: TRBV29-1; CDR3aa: CSVEDRGRSPYEQYF; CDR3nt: TGCAGCGTTGAAGATCGCGGGAGGAGCCCCTACGAGCAGTACTTC
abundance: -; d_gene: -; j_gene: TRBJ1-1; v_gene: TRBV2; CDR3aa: CASSRGPRTEAFF; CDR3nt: TGTGCCAGCAGCAGGGGTCCGCGCACTGAAGCTTTCTTT
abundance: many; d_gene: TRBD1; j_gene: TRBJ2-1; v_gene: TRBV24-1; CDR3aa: CATSGPTSGGPSLSYNEQFF; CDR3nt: TGTGCCACCAGTGGACCCACATCAGGGGGCCCCTCCCTCTCCTACAATGAGCAGTTCTTC
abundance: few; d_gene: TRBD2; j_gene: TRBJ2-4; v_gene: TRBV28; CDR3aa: CASSQTSGAKNIQYF; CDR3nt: TGTGCCAGCAGCCAGACTAGCGGAGCCAAAAACATTCAGTACTTC
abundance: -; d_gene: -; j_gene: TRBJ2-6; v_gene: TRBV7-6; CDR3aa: CASSTQGSGANVLTF; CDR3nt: TGTGCCAGCAGCACACAGGGATCTGGGGCCAACGTCCTGACTTTC
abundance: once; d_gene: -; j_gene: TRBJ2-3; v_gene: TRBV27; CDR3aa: CASSLRQADTQYF; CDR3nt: TGTGCCAGCAGTTTACGTCAGGCAGATACGCAGTATTTT
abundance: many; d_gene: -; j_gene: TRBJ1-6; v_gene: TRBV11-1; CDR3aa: CASSLGRVDSPLHF; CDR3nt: TGTGCCAGCAGCTTGGGCCGCGTAGATTCACCCCTCCACTTT
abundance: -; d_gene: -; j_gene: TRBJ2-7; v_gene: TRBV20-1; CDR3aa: CSARDSGPYEQYF; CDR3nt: TGCAGTGCTAGAGATTCTGGACCCTACGAGCAGTACTTC
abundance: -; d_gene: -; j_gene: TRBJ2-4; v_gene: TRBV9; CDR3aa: CASSETMAKNIQYF; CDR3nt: TGTGCCAGCAGCGAGACTATGGCCAAAAACATTCAGTACTTC
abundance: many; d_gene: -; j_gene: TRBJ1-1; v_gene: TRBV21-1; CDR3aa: CASSKEEEGAFF; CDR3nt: TGTGCCAGCAGCAAAGAAGAAGAGGGAGCTTTCTTT
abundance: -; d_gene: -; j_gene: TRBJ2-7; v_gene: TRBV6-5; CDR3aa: CASSYGEGQPSYEQYF; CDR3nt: TGTGCCAGCAGTTACGGGGAGGGACAACCCTCCTACGAGCAGTACTTC
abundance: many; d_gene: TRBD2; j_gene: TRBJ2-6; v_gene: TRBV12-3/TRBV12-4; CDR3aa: CASSFEGGRSGANVLTF; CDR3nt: TGTGCCAGCAGTTTCGAGGGAGGGCGTTCCGGGGCCAACGTCCTGACTTTC
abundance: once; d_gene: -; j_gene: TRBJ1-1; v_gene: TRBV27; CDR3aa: CATRARGVSTEAFF; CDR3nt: TGTGCCACCAGGGCCAGGGGAGTAAGCACTGAAGCTTTCTTT
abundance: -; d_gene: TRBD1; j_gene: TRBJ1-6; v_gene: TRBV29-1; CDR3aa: CSVAGPGQNSPLHF; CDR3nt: TGCAGCGTTGCCGGGCCGGGACAGAATTCACCCCTCCACTTT
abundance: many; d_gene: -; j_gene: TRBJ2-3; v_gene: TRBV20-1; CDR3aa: CSARVASSGTDTQYF; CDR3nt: TGCAGTGCTAGAGTGGCTAGCAGCGGCACAGATACGCAGTATTTT
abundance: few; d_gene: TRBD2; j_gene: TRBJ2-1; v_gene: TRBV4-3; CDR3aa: CASSQRFGRAEYNEQFF; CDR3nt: TGCGCCAGCAGCCAGCGATTCGGGAGGGCCGAGTACAATGAGCAGTTCTTC
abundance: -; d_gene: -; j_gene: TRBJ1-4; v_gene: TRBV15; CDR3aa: CATTRESREYEKLFF; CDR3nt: TGTGCCACCACCAGAGAAAGTAGGGAGTATGAAAAACTGTTTTTT
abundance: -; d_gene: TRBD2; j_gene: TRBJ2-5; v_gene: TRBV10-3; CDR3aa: CATGTSGRGETQYF; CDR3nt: TGTGCCACCGGGACTAGCGGGAGAGGGGAGACCCAGTACTTC
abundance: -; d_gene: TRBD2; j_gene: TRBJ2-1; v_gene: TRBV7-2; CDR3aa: CASSFGLAVDNEQFF; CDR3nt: TGTGCCAGCAGCTTTGGACTAGCGGTCGACAATGAGCAGTTCTTC
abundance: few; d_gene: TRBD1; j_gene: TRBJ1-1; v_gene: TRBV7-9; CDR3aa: CASSLSTGRAEAFF; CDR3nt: TGTGCCAGCAGCCTATCGACAGGGAGGGCTGAAGCTTTCTTT
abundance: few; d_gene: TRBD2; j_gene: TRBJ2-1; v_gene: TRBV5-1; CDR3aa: CASSKREGWIVGSYNEQFF; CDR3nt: TGCGCCAGCAGCAAGAGGGAGGGCTGGATAGTGGGGTCCTACAATGAGCAGTTCTTC
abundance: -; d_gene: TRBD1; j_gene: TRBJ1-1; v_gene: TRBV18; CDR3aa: CASSPGTAMNTEAFF; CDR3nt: TGTGCCAGCTCACCGGGGACAGCAATGAACACTGAAGCTTTCTTT
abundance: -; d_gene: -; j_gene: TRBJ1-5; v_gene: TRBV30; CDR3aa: CAWSVLADNQPQHF; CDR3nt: TGTGCCTGGAGTGTACTTGCGGACAATCAGCCCCAGCATTTT
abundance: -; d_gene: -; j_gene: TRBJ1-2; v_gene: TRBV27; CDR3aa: CASSSLSLPYGYTF; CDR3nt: TGTGCCAGCAGTTCCCTATCCCTTCCTTATGGCTACACCTTC
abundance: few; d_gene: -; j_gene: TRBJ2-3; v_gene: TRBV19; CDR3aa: CASSIGLQSTDTQYF; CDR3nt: TGTGCCAGTAGTATTGGACTCCAGAGCACAGATACGCAGTATTTT
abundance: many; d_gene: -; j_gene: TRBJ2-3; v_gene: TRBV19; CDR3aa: CASSPGTTTDTQYF; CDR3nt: TGTGCCAGTAGTCCAGGGACGACTACAGATACGCAGTATTTT
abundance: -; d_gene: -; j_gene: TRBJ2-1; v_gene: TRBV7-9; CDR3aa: CASSSAQGSYNEQFF; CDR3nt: TGTGCCAGCAGCTCGGCCCAGGGGTCCTACAATGAGCAGTTCTTC
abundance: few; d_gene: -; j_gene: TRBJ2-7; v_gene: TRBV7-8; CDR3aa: CASSLNHRQGYEQYF; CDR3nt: TGTGCCAGCAGCTTAAACCACAGGCAGGGCTACGAGCAGTACTTC
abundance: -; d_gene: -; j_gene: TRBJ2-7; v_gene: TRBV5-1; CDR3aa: CASSTSPRSYEQYF; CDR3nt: TGCGCCAGCAGCACGTCCCCCCGATCCTACGAGCAGTACTTC
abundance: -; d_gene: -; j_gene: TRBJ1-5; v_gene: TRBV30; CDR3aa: CAWSGTGTAQPQHF; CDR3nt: TGTGCCTGGAGCGGCACAGGGACCGCTCAGCCCCAGCATTTT
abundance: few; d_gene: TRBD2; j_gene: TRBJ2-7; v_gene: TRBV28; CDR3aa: CASSSPSGSVRGEQYF; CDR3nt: TGTGCCAGCAGTTCACCTAGCGGGAGTGTACGAGGCGAGCAGTACTTC